The clone carrying this T cell receptor (beta chain) came up a few times. These data are taken from a study of CD8+ T cells in alopecia areata. RNA, once extracted, was reverse transcribed into cDNA for use as the sequencing template. Using immunoSEQ multiplex PCR, the repertoire was profiled, and TCRdb retains in-frame clones only, with some absent. Here the sample spans around 150,000 clones, 45% to 60% being singletons. The germline V gene encodes CDR1 SGHRS and CDR2 YFSETQ. The CDR3 sequence is 13 residues long. Germline trimming cut 4 bases from V and 9 bases from J; bases unmatched to any gene: 9.

The clonotype comes from a human donor in good health. The V and J genes are TRBV5-1 and TRBJ2-7; TRBD1 agrees at 8 bases. The sequenced sample consisted of CD4+ T cells sorted from blood. CDR3 region: CASSPGTGHGQYF. In DNA form, the CDR3 reads TGCGCCAGCAGCCCCGGGACAGGTCACGGGCAGTACTTC. Drawing the rest from reference TRBV5-1 and TRBJ2-7, the complete variable domain is KAGVTQTPRYLIKTRGQQVTLSCSPISGHRSVSWYQQTPGQGLQFLFEYFSETQRNKGNFPGRFSGRQFSNSRSEMNVSTLELGDSALYLCASSPGTGHGQYFGPGTRLTVT.